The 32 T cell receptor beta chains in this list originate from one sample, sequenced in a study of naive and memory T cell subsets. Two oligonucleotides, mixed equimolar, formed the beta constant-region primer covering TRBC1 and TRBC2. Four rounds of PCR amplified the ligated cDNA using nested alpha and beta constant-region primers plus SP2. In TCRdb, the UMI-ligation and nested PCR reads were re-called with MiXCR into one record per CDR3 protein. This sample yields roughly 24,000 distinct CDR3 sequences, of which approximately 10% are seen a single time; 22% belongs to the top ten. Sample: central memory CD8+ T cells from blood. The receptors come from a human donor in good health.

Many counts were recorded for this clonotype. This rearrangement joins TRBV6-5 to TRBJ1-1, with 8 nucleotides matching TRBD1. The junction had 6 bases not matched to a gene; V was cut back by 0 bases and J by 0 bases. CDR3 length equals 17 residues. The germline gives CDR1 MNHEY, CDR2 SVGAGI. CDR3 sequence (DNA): TGTGCCAGCAGTTACTCGCAAACAGGGGGGATGAACACTGAAGCTTTCTTT. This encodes CASSYSQTGGMNTEAFF.

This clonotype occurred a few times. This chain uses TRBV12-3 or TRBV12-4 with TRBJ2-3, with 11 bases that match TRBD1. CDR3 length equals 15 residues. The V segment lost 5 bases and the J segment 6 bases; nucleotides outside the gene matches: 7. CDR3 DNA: TGTGCCAGCAGTACTGGGACAGGGGGGTGGGATACGCAGTATTTT. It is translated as CASSTGTGGWDTQYF.

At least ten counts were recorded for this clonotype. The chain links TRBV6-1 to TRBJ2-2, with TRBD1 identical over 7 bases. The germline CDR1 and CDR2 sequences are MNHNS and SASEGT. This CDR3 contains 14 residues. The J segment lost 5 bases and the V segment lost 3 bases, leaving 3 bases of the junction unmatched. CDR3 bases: TGTGCCAGCAGTGAGGGACAGACGACCGGGGAGCTGTTTTTT. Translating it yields CASSEGQTTGELFF.

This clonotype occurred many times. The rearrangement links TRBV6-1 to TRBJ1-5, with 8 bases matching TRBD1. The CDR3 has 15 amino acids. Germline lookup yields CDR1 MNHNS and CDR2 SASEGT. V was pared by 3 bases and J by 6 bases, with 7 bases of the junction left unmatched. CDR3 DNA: TGTGCCAGCAGTGACGCAGGGGGCTCGGTTCAGCCCCAGCATTTT. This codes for CASSDAGGSVQPQHF.

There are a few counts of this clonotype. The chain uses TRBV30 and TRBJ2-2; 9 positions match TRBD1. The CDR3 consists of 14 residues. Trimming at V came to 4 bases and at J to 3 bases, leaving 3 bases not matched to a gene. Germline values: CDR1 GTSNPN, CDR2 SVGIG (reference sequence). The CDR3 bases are TGTGCCTGGAAAAGGACAGGGGACACCGGGGAGCTGTTTTTT. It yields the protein CAWKRTGDTGELFF.

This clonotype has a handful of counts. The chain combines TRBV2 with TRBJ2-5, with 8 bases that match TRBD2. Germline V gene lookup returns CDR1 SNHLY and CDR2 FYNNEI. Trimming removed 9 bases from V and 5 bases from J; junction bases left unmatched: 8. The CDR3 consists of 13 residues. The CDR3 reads CASDRLALETQYF. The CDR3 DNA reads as TGTGCCAGTGACCGACTAGCGCTGGAGACCCAGTACTTC.

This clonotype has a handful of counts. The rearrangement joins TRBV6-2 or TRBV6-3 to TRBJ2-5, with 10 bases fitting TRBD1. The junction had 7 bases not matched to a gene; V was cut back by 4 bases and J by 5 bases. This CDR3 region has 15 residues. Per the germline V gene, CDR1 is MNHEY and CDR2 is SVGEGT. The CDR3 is CASSFLTGGLETQYF. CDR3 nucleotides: TGTGCCAGCAGTTTCCTGACAGGGGGCTTGGAGACCCAGTACTTC.

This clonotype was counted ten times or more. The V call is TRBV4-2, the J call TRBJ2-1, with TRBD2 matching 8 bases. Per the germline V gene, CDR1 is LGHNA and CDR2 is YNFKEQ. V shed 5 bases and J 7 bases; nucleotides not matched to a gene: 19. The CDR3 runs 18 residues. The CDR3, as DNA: TGTGCCAGCAGCGCAAAGTGGGCCCAGGTAGCGGGACGGAATGAGCAGTTCTTC. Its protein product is CASSAKWAQVAGRNEQFF.

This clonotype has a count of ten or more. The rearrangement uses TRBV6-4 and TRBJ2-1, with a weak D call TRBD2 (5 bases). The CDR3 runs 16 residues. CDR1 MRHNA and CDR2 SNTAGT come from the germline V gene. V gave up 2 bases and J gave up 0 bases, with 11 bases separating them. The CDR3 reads CASSDTDSRSYNEQFF. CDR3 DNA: TGTGCCAGCAGTGACACGGACTCTCGCTCCTACAATGAGCAGTTCTTC.

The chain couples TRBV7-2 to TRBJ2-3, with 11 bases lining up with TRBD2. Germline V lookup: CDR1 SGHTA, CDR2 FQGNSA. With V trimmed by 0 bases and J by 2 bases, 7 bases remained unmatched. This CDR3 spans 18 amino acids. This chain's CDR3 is CASSLAWGLAELTDTQYF. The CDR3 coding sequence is TGTGCCAGCAGCTTAGCGTGGGGACTAGCGGAGCTCACAGATACGCAGTATTTT.

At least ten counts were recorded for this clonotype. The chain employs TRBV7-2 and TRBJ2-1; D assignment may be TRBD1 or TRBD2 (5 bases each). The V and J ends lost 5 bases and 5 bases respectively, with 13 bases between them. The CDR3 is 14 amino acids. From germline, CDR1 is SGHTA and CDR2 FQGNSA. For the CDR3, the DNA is TGTGCCAGCAGCCCCGAGGTGGGGGACAATGAGCAGTTCTTC. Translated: CASSPEVGDNEQFF.

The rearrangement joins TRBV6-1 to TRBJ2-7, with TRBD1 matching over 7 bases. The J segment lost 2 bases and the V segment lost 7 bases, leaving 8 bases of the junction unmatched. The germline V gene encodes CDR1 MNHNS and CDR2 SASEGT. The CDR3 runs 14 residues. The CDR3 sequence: CASTSGGRPYEQYF. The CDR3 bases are TGTGCCAGCACCTCAGGGGGTAGGCCCTACGAGCAGTACTTC.

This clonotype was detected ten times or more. CDR3 nucleotide sequence: TGTGCCAGCAGTGACTCCGTAGCGGGAGCAGATACGCAGTATTTT. Residues: CASSDSVAGADTQYF. V and J are TRBV6-4 and TRBJ2-3, with 9 bases identical to TRBD2. Per germline, CDR1 MRHNA and CDR2 SNTAGT. With 0 bases clipped from V and 4 bases from J, the junction kept 2 bases outside the gene matches. This CDR3 has 15 amino acids.

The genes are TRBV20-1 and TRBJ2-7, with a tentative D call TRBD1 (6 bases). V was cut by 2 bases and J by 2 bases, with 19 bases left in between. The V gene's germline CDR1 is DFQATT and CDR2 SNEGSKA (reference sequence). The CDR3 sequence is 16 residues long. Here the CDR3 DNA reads TGCAGTGCTAGATTGGACAGCGTCTTCCTCACCTACGAGCAGTACTTC. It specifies CSARLDSVFLTYEQYF.

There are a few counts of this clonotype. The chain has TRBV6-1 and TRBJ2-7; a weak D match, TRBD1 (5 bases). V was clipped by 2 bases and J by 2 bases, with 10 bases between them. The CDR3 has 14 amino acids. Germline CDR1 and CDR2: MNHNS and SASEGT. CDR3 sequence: CASSESTGPYEQYF. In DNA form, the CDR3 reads TGTGCCAGCAGTGAAAGTACAGGACCCTACGAGCAGTACTTC.

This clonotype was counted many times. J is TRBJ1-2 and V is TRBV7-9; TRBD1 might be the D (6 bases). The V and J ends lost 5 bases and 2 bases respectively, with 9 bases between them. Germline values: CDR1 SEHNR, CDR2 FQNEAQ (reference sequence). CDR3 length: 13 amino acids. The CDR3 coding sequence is TGTGCCAGCAGCCCCGGACAGAACTATGGCTACACCTTC. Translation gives CASSPGQNYGYTF.

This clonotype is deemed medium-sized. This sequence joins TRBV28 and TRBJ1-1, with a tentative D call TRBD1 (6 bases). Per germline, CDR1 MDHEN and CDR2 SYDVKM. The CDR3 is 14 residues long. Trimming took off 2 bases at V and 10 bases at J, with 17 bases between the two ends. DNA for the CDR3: TGTGCCAGCAGTTTAGTGACAGGATTTATGGGAGCTTTCTTT. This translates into CASSLVTGFMGAFF.

In DNA, the CDR3 is TGCAGCGTTGACGGGACTAGCGGGAACACAGATACGCAGTATTTT. As protein: CSVDGTSGNTDTQYF. The V call is TRBV29-1, the J call TRBJ2-3; 13 bases fit TRBD2. The CDR3 runs 15 residues. Per germline, CDR1 SQVTM and CDR2 ANQGSEA. With V trimmed by 3 bases and J by 2 bases, 2 bases remained unmatched.

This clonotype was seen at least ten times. The CDR3 protein is CASQSGTSERATYNEQFF. The CDR3 DNA reads TGTGCCAGTCAATCCGGGACTAGCGAGAGGGCGACCTACAATGAGCAGTTCTTC. The gene calls are TRBV27 and TRBJ2-1, with 10 nucleotides matching TRBD2. Germline CDR1 is MNHEY and CDR2 is SMNVEV (reference sequence). V was pared by 9 bases and J by 2 bases, with 16 bases of the junction left unmatched. This CDR3 contains 18 residues.

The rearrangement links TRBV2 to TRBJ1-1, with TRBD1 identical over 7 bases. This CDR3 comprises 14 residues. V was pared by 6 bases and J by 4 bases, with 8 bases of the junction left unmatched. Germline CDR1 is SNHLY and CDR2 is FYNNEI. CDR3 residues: CASRTDRVGTEAFF. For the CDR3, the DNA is TGTGCCAGCAGAACCGACAGGGTCGGCACTGAAGCTTTCTTT.

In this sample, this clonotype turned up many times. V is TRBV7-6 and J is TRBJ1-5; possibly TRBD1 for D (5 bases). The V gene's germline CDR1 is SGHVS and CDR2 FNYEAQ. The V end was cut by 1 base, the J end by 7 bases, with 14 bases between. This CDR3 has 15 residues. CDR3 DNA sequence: TGTGCCAGCAGCTTAGTGCCGGGGTCAGGGCAGCCCCAGCATTTT. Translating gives CASSLVPGSGQPQHF.

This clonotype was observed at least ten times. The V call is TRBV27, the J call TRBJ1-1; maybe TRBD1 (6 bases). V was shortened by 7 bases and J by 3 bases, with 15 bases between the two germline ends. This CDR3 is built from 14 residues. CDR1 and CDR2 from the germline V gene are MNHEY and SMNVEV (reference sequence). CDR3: CASTLTGFDTEAFF. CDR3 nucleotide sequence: TGTGCCAGCACCTTGACAGGCTTTGACACTGAAGCTTTCTTT.

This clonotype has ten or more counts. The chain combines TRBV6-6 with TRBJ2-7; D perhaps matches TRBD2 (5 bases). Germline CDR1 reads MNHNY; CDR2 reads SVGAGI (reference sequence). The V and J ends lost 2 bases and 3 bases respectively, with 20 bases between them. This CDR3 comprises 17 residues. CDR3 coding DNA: TGTGCCAGCAGTTACCACTTCGGGGAATCAGGCGGCTACGAGCAGTACTTC. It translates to CASSYHFGESGGYEQYF.

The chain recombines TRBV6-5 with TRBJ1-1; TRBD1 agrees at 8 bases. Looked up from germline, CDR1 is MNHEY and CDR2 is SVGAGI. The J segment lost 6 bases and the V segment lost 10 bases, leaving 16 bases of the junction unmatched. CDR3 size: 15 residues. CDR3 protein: CATVAPWTGRAEAFF. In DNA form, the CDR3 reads TGTGCCACCGTCGCCCCTTGGACAGGGCGGGCTGAAGCTTTCTTT.

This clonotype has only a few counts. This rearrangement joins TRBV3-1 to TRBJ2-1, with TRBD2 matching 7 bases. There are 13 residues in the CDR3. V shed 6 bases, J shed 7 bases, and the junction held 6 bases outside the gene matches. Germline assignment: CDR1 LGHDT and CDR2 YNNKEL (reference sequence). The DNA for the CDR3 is TGTGCCAGCAGTCCCCCGGGGGGAAATGAGCAGTTCTTC. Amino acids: CASSPPGGNEQFF.

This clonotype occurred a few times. This CDR3 reads CASSSNPHNSPLHF. The CDR3 DNA follows: TGTGCCAGCAGCTCGAACCCACATAATTCACCCCTCCACTTT. This sequence joins TRBV13 and TRBJ1-6; D is unresolved. This CDR3 is built from 14 residues. Germline loops: CDR1 PRHDT, CDR2 FYEKMQ (reference sequence). Between the trimmed V and J ends, which lost 4 bases and 5 bases, there was a span of 9 bases.

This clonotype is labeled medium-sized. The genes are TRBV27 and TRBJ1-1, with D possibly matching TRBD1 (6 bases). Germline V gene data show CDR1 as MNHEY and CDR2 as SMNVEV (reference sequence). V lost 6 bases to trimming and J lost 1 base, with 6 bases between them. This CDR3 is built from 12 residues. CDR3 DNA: TGTGCCAGCAGACAGGGGAACACTGAAGCTTTCTTT. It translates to CASRQGNTEAFF.

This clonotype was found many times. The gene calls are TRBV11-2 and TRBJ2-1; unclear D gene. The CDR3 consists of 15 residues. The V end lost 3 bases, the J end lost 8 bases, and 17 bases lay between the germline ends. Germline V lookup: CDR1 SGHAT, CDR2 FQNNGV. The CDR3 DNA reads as TGTGCCAGCAGCTTGTCGGACCCGATCCAGGATGAGCAGTTCTTC. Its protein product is CASSLSDPIQDEQFF.

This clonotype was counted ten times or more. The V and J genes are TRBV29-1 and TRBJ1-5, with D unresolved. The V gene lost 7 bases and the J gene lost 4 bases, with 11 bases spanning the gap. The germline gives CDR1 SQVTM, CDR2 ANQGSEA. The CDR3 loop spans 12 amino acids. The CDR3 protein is CSARTDNQPQHF. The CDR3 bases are TGCAGCGCCCGGACTGATAATCAGCCCCAGCATTTT.

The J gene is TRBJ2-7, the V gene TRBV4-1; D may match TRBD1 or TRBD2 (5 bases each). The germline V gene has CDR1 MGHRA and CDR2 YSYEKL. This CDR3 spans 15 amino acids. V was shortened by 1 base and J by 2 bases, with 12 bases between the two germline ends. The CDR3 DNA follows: TGCGCCAGCAGCCAAGTGCAGGGACGACCCTACGAGCAGTACTTC. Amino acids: CASSQVQGRPYEQYF.

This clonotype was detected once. The CDR3 DNA is TGTGCCAGTAGCTTCATTAGCGGGAATACGCAGTATTTT. Encoded protein: CASSFISGNTQYF. This chain links TRBV19 with TRBJ2-3; the match to TRBD2 covers 8 bases. Unmatched junction bases numbered 6, after V lost 6 bases and J lost 7 bases. Germline CDR1 reads LNHDA; CDR2 reads SQIVND (reference sequence). The CDR3 has 13 amino acids.

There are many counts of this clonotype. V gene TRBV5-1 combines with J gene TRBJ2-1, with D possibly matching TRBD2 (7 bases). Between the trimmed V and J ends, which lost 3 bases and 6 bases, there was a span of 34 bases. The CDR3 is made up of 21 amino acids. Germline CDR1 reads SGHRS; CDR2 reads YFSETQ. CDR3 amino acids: CASSSQGRADTRQIWRNEQFF. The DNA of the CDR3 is TGCGCCAGCAGCTCCCAGGGGAGGGCCGACACACGACAAATTTGGCGCAATGAGCAGTTCTTC.